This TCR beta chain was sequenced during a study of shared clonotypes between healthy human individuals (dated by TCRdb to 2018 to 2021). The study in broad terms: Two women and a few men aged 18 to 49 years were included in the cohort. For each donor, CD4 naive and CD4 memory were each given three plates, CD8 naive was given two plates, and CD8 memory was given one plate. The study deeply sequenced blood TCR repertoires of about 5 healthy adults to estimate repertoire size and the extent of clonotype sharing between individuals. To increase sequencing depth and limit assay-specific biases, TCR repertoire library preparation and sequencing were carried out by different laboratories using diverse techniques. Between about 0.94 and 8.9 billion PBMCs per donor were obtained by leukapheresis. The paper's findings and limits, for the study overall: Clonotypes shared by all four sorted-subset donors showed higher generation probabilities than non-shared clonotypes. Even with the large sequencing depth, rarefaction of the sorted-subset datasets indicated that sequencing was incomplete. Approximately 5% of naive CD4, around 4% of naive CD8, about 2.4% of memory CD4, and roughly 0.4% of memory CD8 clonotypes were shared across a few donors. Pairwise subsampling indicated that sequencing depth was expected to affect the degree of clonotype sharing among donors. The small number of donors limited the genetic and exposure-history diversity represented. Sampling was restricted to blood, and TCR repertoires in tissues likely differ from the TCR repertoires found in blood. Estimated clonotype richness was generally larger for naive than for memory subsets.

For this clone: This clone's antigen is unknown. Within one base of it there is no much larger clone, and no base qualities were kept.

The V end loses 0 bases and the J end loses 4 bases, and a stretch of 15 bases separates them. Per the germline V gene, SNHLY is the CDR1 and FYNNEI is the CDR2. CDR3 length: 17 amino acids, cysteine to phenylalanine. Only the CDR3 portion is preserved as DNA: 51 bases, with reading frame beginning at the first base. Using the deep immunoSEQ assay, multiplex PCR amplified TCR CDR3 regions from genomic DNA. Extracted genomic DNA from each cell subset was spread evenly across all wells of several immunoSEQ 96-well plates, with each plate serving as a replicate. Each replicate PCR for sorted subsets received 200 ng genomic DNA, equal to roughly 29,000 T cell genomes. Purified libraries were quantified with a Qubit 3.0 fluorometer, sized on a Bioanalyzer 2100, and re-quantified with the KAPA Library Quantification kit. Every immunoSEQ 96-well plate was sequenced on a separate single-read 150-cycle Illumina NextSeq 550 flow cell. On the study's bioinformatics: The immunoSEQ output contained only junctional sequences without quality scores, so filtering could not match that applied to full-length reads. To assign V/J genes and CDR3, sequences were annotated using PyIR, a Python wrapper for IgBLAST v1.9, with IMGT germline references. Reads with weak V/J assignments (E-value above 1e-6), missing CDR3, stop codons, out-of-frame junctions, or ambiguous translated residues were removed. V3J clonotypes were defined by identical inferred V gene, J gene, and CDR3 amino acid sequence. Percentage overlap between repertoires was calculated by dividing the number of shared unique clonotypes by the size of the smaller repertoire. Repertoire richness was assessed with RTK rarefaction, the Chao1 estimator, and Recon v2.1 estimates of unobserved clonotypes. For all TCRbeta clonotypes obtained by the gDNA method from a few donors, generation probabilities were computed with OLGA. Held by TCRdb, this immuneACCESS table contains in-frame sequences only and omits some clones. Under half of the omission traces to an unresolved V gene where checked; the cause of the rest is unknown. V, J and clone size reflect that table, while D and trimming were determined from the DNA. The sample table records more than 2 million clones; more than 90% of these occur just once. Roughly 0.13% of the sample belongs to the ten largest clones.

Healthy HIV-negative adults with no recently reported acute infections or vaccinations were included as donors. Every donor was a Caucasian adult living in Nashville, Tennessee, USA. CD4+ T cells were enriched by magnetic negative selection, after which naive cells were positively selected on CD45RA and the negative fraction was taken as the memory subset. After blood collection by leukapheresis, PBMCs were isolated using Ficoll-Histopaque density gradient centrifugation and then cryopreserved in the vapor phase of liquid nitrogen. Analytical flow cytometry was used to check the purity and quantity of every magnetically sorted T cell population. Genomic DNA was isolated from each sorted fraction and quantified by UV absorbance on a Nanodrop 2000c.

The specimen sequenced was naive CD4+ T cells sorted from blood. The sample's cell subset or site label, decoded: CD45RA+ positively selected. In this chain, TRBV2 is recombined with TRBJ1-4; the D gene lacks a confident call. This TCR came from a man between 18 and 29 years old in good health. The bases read TGTGCCAGCAGTGAAGCGCTTCGGGCAGCCGTTAATGAAAAACTGTTTTTT. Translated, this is CASSEALRAAVNEKLFF.